This TCR beta chain was recorded in a study of T-cell reconstitution after alpha-beta-depleted transplantation in children. Regarding the study as a whole: Alpha-beta T cells about two months after transplant reportedly derived from several hundred expanded graft clones. Once a year had passed after transplant, T-cell counts and diversity came mostly from newly produced T cells. Some patients' high day-60 TCRbeta diversity was traced to surviving recipient T cells and thymic progenitors.

On this clonotype: Its antigen is as yet unknown.

This CDR3 region has 15 residues. Germline CDR1 reads DFQATT; CDR2 reads SNEGSKA (reference sequence). V lost 2 bases to trimming and J lost 1 base; unmatched junction nucleotides: 4. Preparation of the TCRbeta library used unique molecular identifiers. MiXCR, applied by TCRdb to the PCR reads, yields one record per CDR3 protein. The table has some 300,000 distinct CDR3 sequences, 7.5% to 9% seen once; the top ten hold approximately 9.1%. This chain joins TRBV20-1 and TRBJ2-1; 8 bases are a match to TRBD2. This clonotype was sampled from a female patient aged 2-15 years who had a stem cell transplant for Fanconi anemia, so the T cells may come from the graft donor. The material was peripheral blood, obtained 360 days after TCRalphabeta/CD19-depleted stem cell transplant. CDR3 sequence reads: CSARRGGISYNEQFF. DNA of the CDR3: TGCAGTGCTAGACGCGGGGGGATATCCTACAATGAGCAGTTCTTC.